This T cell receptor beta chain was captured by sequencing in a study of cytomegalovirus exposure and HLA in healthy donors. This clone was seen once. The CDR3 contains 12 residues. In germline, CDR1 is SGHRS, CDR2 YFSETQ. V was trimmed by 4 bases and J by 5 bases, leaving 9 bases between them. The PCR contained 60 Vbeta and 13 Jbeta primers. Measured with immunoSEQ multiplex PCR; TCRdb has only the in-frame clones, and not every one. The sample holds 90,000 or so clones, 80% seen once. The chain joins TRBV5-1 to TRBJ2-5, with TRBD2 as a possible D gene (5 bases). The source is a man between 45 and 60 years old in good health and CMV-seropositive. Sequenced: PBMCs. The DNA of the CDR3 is TGCGCCAGCAGCCTGAGAGGGGAGACCCAGTACTTC. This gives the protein CASSLRGETQYF.